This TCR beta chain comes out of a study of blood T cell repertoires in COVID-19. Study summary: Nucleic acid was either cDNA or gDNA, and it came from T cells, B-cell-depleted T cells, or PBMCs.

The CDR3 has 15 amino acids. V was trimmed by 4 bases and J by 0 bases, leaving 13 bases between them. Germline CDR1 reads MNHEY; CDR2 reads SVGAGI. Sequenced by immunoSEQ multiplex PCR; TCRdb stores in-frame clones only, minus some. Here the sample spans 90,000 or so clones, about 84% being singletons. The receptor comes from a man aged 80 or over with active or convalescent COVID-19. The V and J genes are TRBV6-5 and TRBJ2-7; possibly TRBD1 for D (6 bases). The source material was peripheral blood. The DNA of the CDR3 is TGTGCCAGCAGTTTCACCACAGGGAGCTCCTACGAGCAGTACTTC. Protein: CASSFTTGSSYEQYF.